This TCR beta chain originates from a study of radiotherapy plus CTLA-4 blockade in lung cancer. Notes on the study in general: Increased serum interferon-beta after radiation also reportedly predicted response strongly.

As to this clone: The antigen remains unidentified.

V lost 1 base and J lost 2, with 9 bases in between. This CDR3 spans 14 amino acids. Looked up from germline, CDR1 is SGHKS and CDR2 is YYEKEE (reference sequence). The repertoire was sequenced with immunoSEQ multiplex PCR; TCRdb's copy has only in-frame clones and lacks some. The data show more than 65,000 clones, around 86% seen once. The origin of this receptor is a human donor with non-small cell lung cancer who had stable disease on radiotherapy plus ipilimumab. The chain is built from TRBV5-5 and TRBJ1-1; D unclear. The sample in question was peripheral blood, obtained from a patient treated with radiotherapy plus ipilimumab. The chain's CDR3 is CASSLSSRNTEAFF. CDR3 sequence (DNA): TGTGCCAGCAGCTTGTCCTCAAGAAACACTGAAGCTTTCTTT. The variable domain in full, completed from reference TRBV5-5 and TRBJ1-1, reads DAGVTQSPTHLIKTRGQQVTLRCSPISGHKSVSWYQQVLGQGPQFIFQYYEKEERGRGNFPDRFSARQFPNYSSELNVNALLLGDSALYLCASSLSSRNTEAFFGQGTRLTVV.